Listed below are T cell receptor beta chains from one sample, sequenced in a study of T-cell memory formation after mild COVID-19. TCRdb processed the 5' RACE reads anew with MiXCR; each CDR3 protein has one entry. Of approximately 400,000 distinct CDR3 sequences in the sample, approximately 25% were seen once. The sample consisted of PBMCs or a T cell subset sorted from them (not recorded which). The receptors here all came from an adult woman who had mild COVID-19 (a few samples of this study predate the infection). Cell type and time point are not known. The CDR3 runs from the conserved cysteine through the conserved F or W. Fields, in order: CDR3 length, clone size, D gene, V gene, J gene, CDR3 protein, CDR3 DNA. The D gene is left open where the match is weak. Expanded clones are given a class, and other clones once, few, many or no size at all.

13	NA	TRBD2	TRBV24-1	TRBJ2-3	CATQRGGADTQYF	TGTGCCACCCAGCGGGGGGGCGCAGATACGCAGTATTTT
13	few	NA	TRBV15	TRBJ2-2	CASHTRNTGELFF	TGTGCCTCCCACACCCGGAACACCGGGGAGCTGTTTTTT
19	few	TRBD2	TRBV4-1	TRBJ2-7	CASSQLLPGLAGGPPEQYF	TGCGCCAGCAGCCAACTATTACCGGGACTAGCGGGGGGGCCTCCCGAGCAGTACTTC
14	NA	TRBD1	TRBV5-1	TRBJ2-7	CASSPRGQWDEQYF	TGCGCCAGCAGTCCCAGGGGGCAGTGGGACGAGCAGTACTTC
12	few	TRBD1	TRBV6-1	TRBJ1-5	CASSGTAQPQHF	TGTGCCAGCAGCGGGACAGCCCAGCCCCAGCATTTT
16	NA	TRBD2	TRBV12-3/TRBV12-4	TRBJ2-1	CASSWVGTSGYNEQFF	TGTGCCAGCAGTTGGGTTGGGACTAGCGGATACAATGAGCAGTTCTTC
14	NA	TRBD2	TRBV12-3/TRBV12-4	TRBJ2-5	CASSSGGTQETQYF	TGTGCCAGCAGTTCCGGGGGGACTCAAGAGACCCAGTACTTC
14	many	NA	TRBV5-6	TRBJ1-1	CASSLGLGNTEAFF	TGTGCCAGCAGCTTGGGTCTTGGGAACACTGAAGCTTTCTTT
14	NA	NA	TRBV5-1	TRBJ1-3	CASSLEGIGNTIYF	TGCGCCAGCAGCTTGGAAGGGATTGGAAACACCATATATTTT
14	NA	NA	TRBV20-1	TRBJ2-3	CSARSGLGTDTQYF	TGCAGTGCTAGATCAGGGTTAGGCACAGATACGCAGTATTTT
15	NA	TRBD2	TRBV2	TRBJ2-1	CASRRGTSGSDEQFF	TGTGCCAGCAGGAGGGGGACTAGCGGGAGCGATGAGCAGTTCTTC